This is a list of T cell receptor beta chains from one sample in a study of blood T cell repertoires in COVID-19. Generated by immunoSEQ multiplex PCR, the TCRdb table keeps only in-frame clones and is missing some. Counted here are 250,000 to 300,000 clones, 65% to 90% occurring once; the ten biggest clones make up approximately 5.1%. Sequenced: peripheral blood. These receptors came from a man aged 50-60 years with active or convalescent COVID-19. CDR3s include the opening cysteine and the closing phenylalanine or tryptophan. A clone size is listed for some rows: how often the clone was seen (once, few, many), or a class if it is expanded.

>TRBV10-1|once|TRBJ2-3
CASSESPPGLAGGTDTQYF
>TRBV27|NA|TRBJ2-2
CASSYLRREGLGELFF
>TRBV18|few|TRBJ1-2
CASSPDRLGGYTF
>TRBV9|NA|TRBJ2-5
CASSRTSGQETQYF
>TRBV21-1|NA|TRBJ1-2
CASSAKDRGLYGYTF
>TRBV3-1/TRBV3-2|NA|TRBJ2-1
CASSQDRGLKQFF
>TRBV2|few|TRBJ1-1
CASSLRQTTNTEAFF
>TRBV30|NA|TRBJ1-1
CAWSRGLPGEAFF
>TRBV7-9|once|TRBJ1-2
CASSLTANYGYTF
>TRBV6-5|NA|TRBJ2-7
CATQREGGYEQYF
>TRBV19|NA|TRBJ2-5
CASSRDQETQYF
>TRBV11-3|NA|TRBJ2-1
CASSSPGGGKQFF
>TRBV12-3/TRBV12-4|NA|TRBJ2-1
CASSNFNEQFF
>TRBV6-5|NA|TRBJ1-1
CASSYVEGATEAFF
>TRBV19|NA|TRBJ2-7
CASSIGGGSSYEQYF
>TRBV9|few|TRBJ1-2
CASSISGTGDYGYTF
>TRBV18|NA|TRBJ2-5
CASSPRSLDQETQYF
>TRBV3-1/TRBV3-2|NA|TRBJ2-1
CASSQVGGEYNEQFF
>TRBV9|once|TRBJ2-7
CASSVVQGLAGGLGYEQYF
>TRBV28|once|TRBJ1-4
CASKSTGTTTNEKLFF
>TRBV28|NA|TRBJ1-2
CASSMTGNNYGYTF
>TRBV2|NA|TRBJ1-2
CASSVDRGPYGYTF
>TRBV11-2|few|TRBJ1-6
CASSYLSRNSPLHF
>TRBV7-2|NA|TRBJ2-7
CASSFTAGGPYEQYF
>TRBV7-9|NA|TRBJ2-7
CASSFGIPDRGWYEQYF
>TRBV6-2/TRBV6-3|NA|TRBJ2-2
CASSPTSGLTGELFF
>TRBV5-1|NA|TRBJ1-2
CASSADTYGYTF
>TRBV7-9|few|TRBJ2-1
CACSGRIYNEQFF
>TRBV18|NA|TRBJ1-2
CASSPGTGSGYTF
>TRBV18|NA|TRBJ1-6
CASSPDISNSPLHF
>TRBV14|NA|TRBJ1-1
CASSPTGGEDTEAFF
>TRBV3-1/TRBV3-2|NA|TRBJ2-2
CASREGSTTGELFF
>TRBV28|NA|TRBJ2-5
CASSLISGKGETQYF
>TRBV10-3|NA|TRBJ1-1
CAISKNAGGEGEAFF
>TRBV30|NA|TRBJ2-6
CAWSGQGRSGANVLTF
>TRBV28|NA|TRBJ2-3
CASSQGDRTDTQYF
>TRBV7-9|NA|TRBJ2-2
CASSSSRAGELFF
>TRBV4-3|NA|TRBJ2-7
CASSQERGGSSYEQYF
>TRBV9|NA|TRBJ1-3
CASTPFDRSSGNTIYF
>TRBV28|NA|TRBJ2-1
CASSFDRGKGTSGSLHEQFF
>TRBV11-2|NA|TRBJ2-5
CASSTSGLAGVRETQYF
>TRBV30|NA|TRBJ1-1
CAWIPLRQGRTEAFF